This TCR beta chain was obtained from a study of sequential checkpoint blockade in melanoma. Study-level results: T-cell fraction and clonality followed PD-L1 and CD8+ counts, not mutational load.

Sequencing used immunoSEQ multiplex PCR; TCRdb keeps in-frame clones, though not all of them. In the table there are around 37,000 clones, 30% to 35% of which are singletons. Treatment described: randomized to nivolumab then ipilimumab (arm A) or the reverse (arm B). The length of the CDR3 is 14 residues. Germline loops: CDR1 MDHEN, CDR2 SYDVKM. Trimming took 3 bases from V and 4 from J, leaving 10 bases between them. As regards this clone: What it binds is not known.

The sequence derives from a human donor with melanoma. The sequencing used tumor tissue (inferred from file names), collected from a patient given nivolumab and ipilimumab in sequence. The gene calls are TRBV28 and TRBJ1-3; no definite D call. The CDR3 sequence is CASSFLGDGNTIYF. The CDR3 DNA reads TGTGCCAGCAGTTTCCTGGGCGACGGAAACACCATATATTTT.